Following are 19 T cell receptor beta chains from one sample sequenced in a study of cytomegalovirus exposure and HLA in healthy donors. The PCR was carried out with 60 Vbeta primers and 13 Jbeta primers. Clones were read by immunoSEQ multiplex PCR, and TCRdb kept only the in-frame ones, dropping some. The sample has 150,000 to 200,000 clones, approximately 81% seen once. Sequenced sample: PBMCs. Every receptor here comes from a woman in her 50s in good health and CMV-seronegative.

The J gene is TRBJ1-1, the V gene TRBV5-8; 8 nucleotides match TRBD1. This CDR3 has 16 residues. The V and J ends lost 0 bases and 10 bases, in that order; junction bases with no gene match: 14. CDR1 is SGHTS, CDR2 YDEGEE, per germline. In DNA form, the CDR3 reads TGTGCCAGCAGCTTGGTTCTAAGGGGGCAGGGGGCCGTAGCTTTCTTT. It is translated as CASSLVLRGQGAVAFF.

The rearrangement uses TRBV6-5 and TRBJ2-3; 7 positions match TRBD1. Germline CDR1 is MNHEY and CDR2 is SVGAGI. Trimming removed 4 bases from V and 1 base from J; junction bases left unmatched: 5. The CDR3 consists of 15 residues. The CDR3 region is CASSSSGGRTDTQYF. As DNA, the CDR3 is TGTGCCAGCAGTTCCTCAGGGGGACGCACAGATACGCAGTATTTT.

The rearrangement uses TRBV28 and TRBJ1-5, with TRBD1 matching over 8 bases. CDR3 length: 14 residues. Germline CDR1 and CDR2: MDHEN and SYDVKM. With 6 bases clipped from V and 4 bases from J, the junction kept 5 bases outside the gene matches. CDR3 in DNA: TGTGCCAGCAGGCTCGACAGGGGTAATCAGCCCCAGCATTTT. Translated, it gives CASRLDRGNQPQHF.

This sequence joins TRBV7-9 and TRBJ2-1; maybe TRBD2 (6 bases). The V end was cut by 1 base, the J end by 0 bases, with 16 bases between. This CDR3 comprises 18 residues. Per germline, CDR1 SEHNR and CDR2 FQNEAQ (reference sequence). DNA of the CDR3: TGTGCCAGCAGCTTAGTGGCGGCGGGGATGAGCTCCTACAATGAGCAGTTCTTC. Its protein is CASSLVAAGMSSYNEQFF. The variable domain in full, with the rest retrieved from reference TRBV7-9 and TRBJ2-1, is DTGVSQNPRHKITKRGQNVTFRCDPISEHNRLYWYRQTLGQGPEFLTYFQNEAQLEKSRLLSDRFSAERPKGSFSTLEIQRTEQGDSAMYLCASSLVAAGMSSYNEQFFGPGTRLTVL.

This chain joins TRBV11-2 and TRBJ2-5, with D possibly TRBD1 on 6 matching bases. Per the germline V gene, CDR1 is SGHAT and CDR2 is FQNNGV. The CDR3 is made up of 14 amino acids. Between the trimmed V and J ends, which lost 5 bases and 2 bases, there was a span of 12 bases. The CDR3 DNA follows: TGTGCCAGCAGCCGGTCAAGGGGGCAAGAGACCCAGTACTTC. Translation: CASSRSRGQETQYF.

This clone turned up a few times. The chain is built from TRBV5-1 and TRBJ2-5, with TRBD2 as a possible D gene (7 bases). Germline CDR1 and CDR2: SGHRS and YFSETQ. V lost 6 bases, J lost 5 bases, and 20 bases lay in between. The CDR3 contains 15 residues. Here the CDR3 reads CASTSTGGERETQYF. The CDR3 DNA reads TGCGCCAGCACCTCAACGGGGGGCGAGCGGGAGACCCAGTACTTC.

The rearrangement joins TRBV9 to TRBJ2-6; D is uncertain. Germline CDR1 is SGDLS and CDR2 is YYNGEE. V lost 0 bases to trimming and J lost 2 bases, with 6 bases between them. The CDR3 runs 15 residues. DNA of the CDR3: TGTGCCAGCAGCGTAGGGCCAGCTGGGGCCAACGTCCTGACTTTC. Amino acid sequence: CASSVGPAGANVLTF.

The chain links TRBV6-1 to TRBJ1-6, with 7 bases matching TRBD1. Trimming at V came to 5 bases and at J to 5 bases, leaving 3 bases not matched to a gene. Germline CDR1 reads MNHNS; CDR2 reads SASEGT. CDR3 length: 14 residues. The CDR3 protein is CASSTQGDNSPLHF. CDR3 nucleotide sequence: TGTGCCAGCAGTACGCAGGGGGATAATTCACCCCTCCACTTT.

This chain joins TRBV7-9 and TRBJ1-6, with 9 bases fitting TRBD1. Germline V gives CDR1 SEHNR, CDR2 FQNEAQ (reference sequence). The CDR3 sequence is 16 residues long. The ends lost 5 bases at V and 4 bases at J; junction bases unmatched: 6. The CDR3 is CASSPTGTGYNSPLHF. CDR3 nucleotides: TGTGCCAGCAGCCCGACCGGGACAGGGTATAATTCACCCCTCCACTTT.

This clone was observed a single time. The V and J genes are TRBV28 and TRBJ1-4; D is ambiguous. CDR1 and CDR2 (germline): MDHEN, SYDVKM. Between the trimmed V and J ends, which lost 5 bases and 8 bases, there was a span of 18 bases. The CDR3 is made up of 15 amino acids. CDR3 loop: CASSASGTVGEKLFF. Here the CDR3 DNA reads TGTGCCAGCAGTGCTTCAGGAACAGTCGGCGAAAAACTGTTTTTT.

The chain couples TRBV5-1 to TRBJ1-4; no firm D call. This CDR3 is built from 14 residues. The germline V and J ends were trimmed by 0 bases and 3 bases, with 6 bases remaining between them. Germline V gene sequence: CDR1 SGHRS, CDR2 YFSETQ. CDR3 coding DNA: TGCGCCAGCAGCTTGGGGTTAGCTAATGAAAAACTGTTTTTT. Its translation is CASSLGLANEKLFF.

The chain joins TRBV5-1 to TRBJ2-2; 7 nucleotides align to TRBD1. CDR3 length equals 16 residues. Losses at the gene ends were 6 bases for V and 4 bases for J; bases not matched to a gene: 12. Per germline, CDR1 SGHRS and CDR2 YFSETQ. The CDR3: CASIPIGQALTGELFF. CDR3 sequence (DNA): TGCGCCAGCATCCCCATTGGACAGGCGCTCACCGGGGAGCTGTTTTTT.

The chain couples TRBV9 to TRBJ2-5; TRBD1 might be the D (6 bases). The J call is in doubt because the DNA end fits TRBJ2-7 better. CDR1 and CDR2 (germline): SGDLS, YYNGEE. The CDR3 has 14 amino acids. CDR3 region: CASSVGTEAYEQYF. CDR3 DNA: TGTGCCAGCAGCGTAGGGACAGAGGCCTACGAGCAGTACTTC.

The J gene is TRBJ2-7, the V gene TRBV4-3, with TRBD2 matching 8 bases. The germline gives CDR1 LGHNA, CDR2 YSLEER. Trimming took 4 bases from V and 4 from J; bases not matched to a gene: 9. CDR3 length: 15 residues. The CDR3 here is CASSRGTGGPYEQYF. CDR3 nucleotide sequence: TGCGCCAGCAGCCGGGGGACGGGGGGGCCGTACGAGCAGTACTTC.

The V gene is TRBV29-1, the J gene TRBJ1-2; D is perhaps TRBD1 (6 bases). Trimming stripped 4 bases from V and 4 bases from J, with 10 bases between. The CDR3 runs 12 residues. CDR1 and CDR2 (germline): SQVTM, ANQGSEA. The CDR3 is CSVGQASYGYTF. The CDR3 DNA follows: TGCAGCGTTGGACAGGCGAGCTATGGCTACACCTTC.

The J gene is TRBJ2-7, the V gene TRBV28; tentatively, D is TRBD1 (5 bases). Germline-derived CDR1 and CDR2 are MDHEN and SYDVKM. The CDR3 runs to 12 residues. V was pared by 4 bases and J by 3 bases, with 7 bases between. The CDR3 protein is CASSYQGYEQYF. The CDR3 nucleotides read TGTGCCAGCAGTTATCAGGGCTACGAGCAGTACTTC.

This chain links TRBV18 with TRBJ2-5; 8 bases agree with TRBD1. The closer fit of TRBJ2-7 to the DNA end suggests the J call may be wrong. CDR1 is KGHSH and CDR2 is LQKENI in the germline V gene. CDR3 length: 14 amino acids. The CDR3 bases are TGTGCCAGCTCACCGACGGACAGGGCCTACGAGCAGTACTTC. It yields the protein CASSPTDRAYEQYF.

CDR3 in DNA: TGTGCCAGTAGTCGACTAGCGGGAGATCTGAATGAGCAGTTCTTC. It specifies CASSRLAGDLNEQFF. J is TRBJ2-1 and V is TRBV19, with 12 positions matching TRBD2. Germline CDR1 and CDR2: LNHDA and SQIVND (reference sequence). Trimming cost V 5 bases and J 7 bases; bases outside gene matches: 6. The length of the CDR3 is 15 residues.

This clone was seen only a few times. V gene TRBV7-9 combines with J gene TRBJ2-1, with TRBD2 identical over 8 bases. Germline CDR1 reads SEHNR; CDR2 reads FQNEAQ (reference sequence). J gave up 5 bases and V 3 bases, and 9 bases lay outside the gene matches. The CDR3 has 16 amino acids. This CDR3 is CASSFRGGRINNEQFF. For the CDR3, the DNA is TGTGCCAGCAGCTTTAGGGGCGGGAGGATCAACAATGAGCAGTTCTTC.